The present entry profiles one T cell receptor (beta chain) with its context. The antigen remains unidentified. At one end the junction does not follow the germline gene, possibly because of a read error. The length of the CDR3 is 16 residues. Germline V gene lookup returns CDR1 MGHRA and CDR2 YSYEKL. The sample is drawn from a study of a mutant IDH1 vaccine in newly diagnosed glioma. The method was immunoSEQ multiplex PCR; TCRdb's version includes in-frame clones alone and lacks a portion of them. The sample has around 40,000 clones; roughly 82% are singletons. This sample's time point: week 47, end of study. The content of each vaccine dose was 300 ug of mutant IDH1 20-mer peptide, and topical imiquimod accompanied it.

This chain joins TRBV4-1 and TRBJ1-4, with D tentatively TRBD1 (6 bases). The TCR sequence derives from a man aged 18-30 years with glioma. Some clones in this sample may be carry-over from other donors' samples. The material sequenced was PBMCs, taken from a glioma patient whose treatment included an IDH1 peptide vaccine. The CDR3 DNA reads as TGCGCCAGCAGCGATCGACCGGGACAACTAAATGTAAAACTGTTTTTT. This translates into CASSDRPGQLNVKLFF.